This T cell receptor (beta chain) was profiled in a study of blood T cell repertoires in COVID-19 (dated by TCRdb to 2020 to 2021). Notes on the research overall: Samples from collaborators originated in the United States, Italy and Spain and spanned both the acute and convalescent phases of COVID-19. Nearly every sample came with metadata listing a de-identified subject ID, COVID-19 status, age in years and sex. HLA class I and class II types, where available, came from metadata supplied by the sample provider rather than from assay-based typing. The samples were drawn from two sources: the first 160 participants of the ongoing ImmuneRACE study, and over 1,000 subjects contributed by 6 global collaborators. Deeply sampled blood TCRbeta repertoires from subjects exposed to, actively infected with, or recovered from COVID-19 were included in the dataset. The repertoires were released in a freely available public database intended as a resource for research on the immune response to SARS-CoV-2. The material from the prospective study consisted of cDNA or gDNA derived from T cells, B-cell-depleted T cells, or PBMCs.

The paper's findings and limits, for the study overall: The quantity of clinical and demographic metadata differed by source and by participant and was supplied without curation.

In the case of this clone: The specificity of this receptor is unknown. Per-base quality was not reported, and no clone a single base away is much larger than it.

TCRbeta CDR3 regions were amplified from genomic DNA using the immunoSEQ Assay, a bias-controlled multiplex PCR. On the study's bioinformatics: Within the assay, amplification of reference gene primers was used to estimate how many nucleated cells each sample contained. Sequence reads were collapsed and filtered to measure the absolute abundance of every unique TCRbeta CDR3 rearrangement. For each sample, productive Simpson clonality was calculated as the square root of Simpson's diversity index across productive rearrangements. TCRdb holds this immuneACCESS table with in-frame rearrangements only. Some clones are missing; in checked studies, unresolved V genes explain under half, and the rest has no known cause. D and trimming were read from the DNA, whereas the V and J calls and clone size are those reported in that table. The sample data list a few hundred thousand clones, and around 90% of these were observed just once. The top ten hold around 5.8% of the sample.

Reading the germline V gene gives CDR1 ENHRY and CDR2 SYGVKD. From the cysteine through the phenylalanine, the CDR3 covers 18 amino acids. Just CDR3 DNA is preserved here, 54 bases in frame from base 1. From V the trimming removes 3 bases and from J it removes 4 bases, while the gene matches leave 16 bases of the junction unaccounted for. In Seattle, one collaborating source enrolled patients while the infection was active and tracked those patients longitudinally over the course of disease. Whole blood was collected in K2EDTA tubes by collaborating institutions according to the institutions' own protocols. For TCRbeta analysis, collaborator samples were shipped as frozen whole blood, as isolated PBMCs, or as DNA extracted from either sample type.

Material: peripheral blood. This receptor was obtained from a woman aged 50 to 65 with COVID-19, enrolled during active disease. Recombination joined TRBV10-3 with TRBJ1-1, and 8 bases in between align with TRBD1. The CDR3 region reads CAISELTWQGARGTEAFF. The sequenced DNA is TGTGCCATCAGTGAACTCACGTGGCAGGGGGCTCGGGGCACTGAAGCTTTCTTT.